The T cell receptor beta chain under discussion was sequenced for a study of T cells in Graves' hyperthyroidism and ophthalmopathy. About the study: Peripheral blood collection took place at initial diagnosis, before any treatment.

The germline CDR1 and CDR2 sequences are LGHNA and YNFKEQ. V lost 4 bases, J lost 4 bases, and 5 bases stayed unmatched. The CDR3 runs 15 residues. Uncontrolled infection, other autoimmune disease, pregnancy or lactation disqualified patients from enrolment. RNA transcripts were the template for amplifying TCR beta CDR3 regions. With the HTBI primer set, the TCR CDR3 went through a first round of RT-PCR. Via MiXCR, TCRdb re-called the multiplex PCR reads, giving one row per CDR3 protein. The sample has about 590,000 distinct CDR3 sequences, 13% to 15% seen once. Study-wide findings and caveats: In validation, the model predicted ophthalmopathy. These predictions came a median about 6.8 months before onset.

Details on this clonotype: No antigen is known for it.

The receptor's source is a woman in her late teens or twenties with Graves' ophthalmopathy. V and J are TRBV4-2 and TRBJ2-3; 10 bases are shared with TRBD2. The specimen was blood. The CDR3 reads CASSLTSGISDTQYF. The DNA for the CDR3 is TGTGCCAGCAGCCTTACTAGCGGGATCTCAGATACGCAGTATTTT.